This paragraph reports one TCR beta chain. Its recognized antigen is unknown. No per-base quality is available; no much larger clone lies one base away. TCRbeta CDR3 regions were amplified from genomic DNA using the immunoSEQ Assay, a bias-controlled multiplex PCR. The published analysis was carried out like this. The number of nucleated cells in each sample was estimated by amplification of reference gene primers within the assay. Sequence reads were collapsed and filtered to measure the absolute abundance of every unique TCRbeta CDR3 rearrangement. For each sample, productive Simpson clonality was calculated as the square root of Simpson's diversity index across productive rearrangements. TCRdb mirrors the immuneACCESS table, restricted to in-frame sequences. Some clones are absent from its copies; in checked studies, under half trace to an unresolved V gene, and the reason for the others is unknown. Clone size and V and J calls were adopted from that table, with D and trimming inferred from the DNA. In all, the sample holds 25,000 to 30,000 clones, and about 80% of those were seen once. Nearly 40% of the sample goes to the ten largest clones.

The sample comes from a study of blood T cell repertoires in COVID-19 (dated by TCRdb to 2018 to 2021). Broadly, across the study: The collaborator samples originated in the United States, Italy and Spain and spanned the acute and convalescent phases of COVID-19. Where available, HLA class I and class II types were taken from metadata supplied by the sample provider and were not determined by assay-based typing. The prospective study material was composed of cDNA or gDNA derived from T cells, B-cell-depleted T cells, or PBMCs. The sample metadata nearly always contained a de-identified subject ID, COVID-19 status, age in years and sex. Subjects who had been exposed to COVID-19, were actively infected with it, or had recovered from it provided the deeply sampled blood TCRbeta repertoires that made up the dataset. The samples were drawn from the first 160 participants of the ongoing ImmuneRACE study and from under 1,500 subjects provided by 6 global collaborators. The repertoires were released in a freely available public database meant as a resource for research on the immune response to SARS-CoV-2.

Paper-wide results and their limitations: Clinical and demographic metadata were provided uncurated, with the amount varying by source and participant.

Whole blood was collected in K2EDTA tubes by collaborating institutions according to the institutions' own protocols. For TCRbeta analysis, collaborators shipped samples as frozen whole blood, isolated PBMCs, or DNA extracted from either of those sample types. CDR1 MDHEN and CDR2 SYDVKM were looked up in the germline V gene. The CDR3 covers 16 residues, taking in both the cysteine and the phenylalanine. Here the CDR3 DNA is all that survives: 48 bases in frame from base 1. For this chain, trimming is 2 bases at the V end and 8 bases at the J end, and the number of junction bases without a gene match is 13.

The sample taken for sequencing was peripheral blood. This sequence was found in a man aged 70 or older with acute or convalescent COVID-19. The V gene is TRBV28 and the J gene is TRBJ1-2, and TRBD1 matches 8 of the central bases. CDR3 reads: CASSLLGDRNPLGYTF. At the DNA level, the sequence is TGTGCCAGCAGTTTACTGGGGGACAGGAACCCTTTAGGCTACACCTTC.